These T cell receptor beta chains were read from a single sample in a study of cytomegalovirus exposure and HLA in healthy donors. The table came from immunoSEQ multiplex PCR; TCRdb's copy has only in-frame clones and leaves some out. The repertoire consists of hundreds of thousands of clones, with 85% to 90% occurring once and the leading ten covering roughly 1%. The specimen was PBMCs. Receptors were obtained from a woman between 18 and 30 years old in good health and CMV-seronegative. Both conserved end residues are part of each CDR3. Fields, in order: CDR3 protein, J gene, CDR3 length, V gene, clone size. Only part of the rows carry a size: once, few, many, or a class if the clone is expanded.

CDR3: CASSDTDLNNEQFF; J: TRBJ2-1; length: 14; V: TRBV11-2; size: -
CDR3: CASRDREDQPQHF; J: TRBJ1-5; length: 13; V: TRBV2; size: -
CDR3: CASSPSRGQGNYGYTF; J: TRBJ1-2; length: 16; V: TRBV4-3; size: -
CDR3: CASSLIDGGGSSTDTQYF; J: TRBJ2-3; length: 18; V: TRBV7-2; size: -
CDR3: CASSPPTGTGYYEQYF; J: TRBJ2-7; length: 16; V: TRBV7-9; size: -
CDR3: CTSSQERQGEYEAFF; J: TRBJ1-1; length: 15; V: TRBV1; size: -
CDR3: CASSVITGRGGYTF; J: TRBJ1-2; length: 14; V: TRBV9; size: few
CDR3: CASSLAGTSGNDEQFF; J: TRBJ2-1; length: 16; V: TRBV5-1; size: -
CDR3: CASSSLWTVYEQYF; J: TRBJ2-7; length: 14; V: TRBV27; size: few
CDR3: CASSLGQSSYEQYF; J: TRBJ2-7; length: 14; V: TRBV6-1; size: -
CDR3: CASSQSGRGGQFF; J: TRBJ2-1; length: 13; V: TRBV11-2; size: once
CDR3: CASTQGDYGYTF; J: TRBJ1-2; length: 12; V: TRBV2; size: -
CDR3: CATSSPEGRHTDTQYF; J: TRBJ2-3; length: 16; V: TRBV15; size: few
CDR3: CASSIARTGNSPLHF; J: TRBJ1-6; length: 15; V: TRBV19; size: once
CDR3: CASSIRKGANEQFF; J: TRBJ2-1; length: 14; V: TRBV19; size: -
CDR3: CASSQAVSGNTIYF; J: TRBJ1-3; length: 14; V: TRBV4-2; size: -
CDR3: CASRPTQGEGETQYF; J: TRBJ2-5; length: 15; V: TRBV7-7; size: -
CDR3: CASSGSRGGPETQYF; J: TRBJ2-5; length: 15; V: TRBV10-2; size: once
CDR3: CASISSPGHEKLFF; J: TRBJ1-4; length: 14; V: TRBV19; size: -
CDR3: CASSQGAEETQYF; J: TRBJ2-5; length: 13; V: TRBV18; size: -
CDR3: CASSLGGTPDQPQHF; J: TRBJ1-5; length: 15; V: TRBV5-8; size: -
CDR3: CASSQPWDSVYEQYF; J: TRBJ2-7; length: 15; V: TRBV4-1; size: -
CDR3: CASSLLAGTDTQYF; J: TRBJ2-3; length: 14; V: TRBV5-1; size: -
CDR3: CASSIAGTDYEQYF; J: -; length: 14; V: TRBV5-1; size: -
CDR3: CASSQEANQPQHF; J: TRBJ1-5; length: 13; V: TRBV4-3; size: -
CDR3: CASRLLAGGGDTQYF; J: TRBJ2-3; length: 15; V: TRBV7-6; size: -
CDR3: CASSDLGNQETQYF; J: TRBJ2-5; length: 14; V: TRBV2; size: few